This entry lists 2 T cell receptor beta chains sequenced from one sample in a study of radiation and T cells in renal cell carcinoma. Clones were read by immunoSEQ multiplex PCR, and TCRdb kept only the in-frame ones, dropping some. The sample has 140,000 or so clones, approximately 90% seen once. Documented time point: baseline pretreatment blood. Treatment here: 15 Gy SBRT to primary tumor, nephrectomy 4 weeks later. The specimen was blood, collected from a patient whose treatment included radiotherapy and nephrectomy. These receptor sequences come from a woman aged 45-60 years with renal cell carcinoma.

The CDR3 sequence is CASSQKGAYGYTF. Here the CDR3 DNA reads TGTGCCAGCAGCCAAAAAGGTGCTTATGGCTACACCTTC. This rearrangement joins TRBV14 to TRBJ1-2, with no clear D. This CDR3 spans 13 amino acids. CDR1 and CDR2 from the germline V gene are SGHDN and FVKESK. V was pared by 2 bases and J by 5 bases, with 9 bases between.

This chain connects TRBV7-9 to TRBJ2-4; D gene unclear. This CDR3 is built from 14 residues. Germline V lookup: CDR1 SEHNR, CDR2 FQNEAQ (reference sequence). Trimming stripped 2 bases from V and 0 bases from J, with 5 bases between. The CDR3 nucleotides read TGTGCCAGCAGCTTAAACATAGCCAAAAACATTCAGTACTTC. This encodes CASSLNIAKNIQYF.